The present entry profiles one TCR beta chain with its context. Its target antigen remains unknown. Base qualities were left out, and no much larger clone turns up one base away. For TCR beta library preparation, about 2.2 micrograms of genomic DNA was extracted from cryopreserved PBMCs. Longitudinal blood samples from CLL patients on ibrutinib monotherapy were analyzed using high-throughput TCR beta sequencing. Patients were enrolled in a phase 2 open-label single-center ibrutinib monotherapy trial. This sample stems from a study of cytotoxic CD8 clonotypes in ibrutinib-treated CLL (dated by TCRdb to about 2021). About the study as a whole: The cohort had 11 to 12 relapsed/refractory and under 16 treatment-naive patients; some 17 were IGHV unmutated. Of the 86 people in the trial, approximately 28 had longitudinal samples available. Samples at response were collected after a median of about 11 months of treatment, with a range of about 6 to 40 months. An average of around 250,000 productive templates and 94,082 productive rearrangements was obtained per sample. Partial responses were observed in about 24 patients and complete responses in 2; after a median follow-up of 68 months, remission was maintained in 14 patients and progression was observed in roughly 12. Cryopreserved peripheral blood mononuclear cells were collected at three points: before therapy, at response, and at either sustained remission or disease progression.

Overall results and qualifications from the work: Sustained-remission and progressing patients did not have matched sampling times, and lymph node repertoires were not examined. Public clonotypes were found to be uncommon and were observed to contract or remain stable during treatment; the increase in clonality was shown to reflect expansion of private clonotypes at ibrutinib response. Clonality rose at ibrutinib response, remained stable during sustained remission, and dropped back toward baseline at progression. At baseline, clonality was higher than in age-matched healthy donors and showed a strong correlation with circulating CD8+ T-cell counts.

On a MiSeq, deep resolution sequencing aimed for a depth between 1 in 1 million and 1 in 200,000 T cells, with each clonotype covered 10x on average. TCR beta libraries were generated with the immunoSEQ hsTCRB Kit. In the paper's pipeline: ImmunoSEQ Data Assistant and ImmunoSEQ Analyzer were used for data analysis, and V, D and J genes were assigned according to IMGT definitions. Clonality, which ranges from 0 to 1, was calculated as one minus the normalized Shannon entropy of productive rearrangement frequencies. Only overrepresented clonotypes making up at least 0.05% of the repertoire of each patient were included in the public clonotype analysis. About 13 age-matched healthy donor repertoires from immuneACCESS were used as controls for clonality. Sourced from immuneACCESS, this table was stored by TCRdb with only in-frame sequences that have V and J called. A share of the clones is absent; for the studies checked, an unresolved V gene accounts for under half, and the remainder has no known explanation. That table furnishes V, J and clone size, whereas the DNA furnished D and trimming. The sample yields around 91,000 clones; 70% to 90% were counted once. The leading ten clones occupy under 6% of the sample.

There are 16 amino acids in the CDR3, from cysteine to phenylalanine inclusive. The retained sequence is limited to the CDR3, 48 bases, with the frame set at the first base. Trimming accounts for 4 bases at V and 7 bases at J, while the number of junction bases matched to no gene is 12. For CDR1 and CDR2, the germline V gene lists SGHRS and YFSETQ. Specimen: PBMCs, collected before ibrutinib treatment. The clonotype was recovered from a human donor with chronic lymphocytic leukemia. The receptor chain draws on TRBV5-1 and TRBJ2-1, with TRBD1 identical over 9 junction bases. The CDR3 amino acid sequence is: CASSRLLSGTGNEQFF. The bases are TGCGCCAGCAGCCGACTCCTCTCGGGGACAGGGAATGAGCAGTTCTTC. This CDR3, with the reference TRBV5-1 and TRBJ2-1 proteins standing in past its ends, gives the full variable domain KAGVTQTPRYLIKTRGQQVTLSCSPISGHRSVSWYQQTPGQGLQFLFEYFSETQRNKGNFPGRFSGRQFSNSRSEMNVSTLELGDSALYLCASSRLLSGTGNEQFFGPGTRLTVL.